A selection of T cell receptor beta chains follows, all from one sample in a study of shared clonotypes between healthy human individuals. Here immunoSEQ multiplex PCR was the method, and the copy in TCRdb shows in-frame clones only, minus some. The sample lists some 2 million clones; approximately 95% were seen once. Sequencing was done on a sample of naive CD8+ T cells sorted from blood. These receptors were obtained from a man between 18 and 29 years old in good health. Each CDR3 is given without its conserved first and last residue. Fields, in order: J gene, V gene, CDR3 protein.

j_gene: TRBJ1-5
v_gene: TRBV9
CDR3aa: ASSVRSPRYGSNQPQH

j_gene: TRBJ1-1
v_gene: TRBV27
CDR3aa: ASRSSPGVTEAF

j_gene: TRBJ1-2
v_gene: TRBV2
CDR3aa: ASSEALSFGQLDYGYT

j_gene: TRBJ2-1
v_gene: TRBV10-1
CDR3aa: ASSEIISDYNEQF

j_gene: TRBJ2-5
v_gene: TRBV9
CDR3aa: ASSGQGFQETQY

j_gene: TRBJ2-2
v_gene: TRBV5-6
CDR3aa: ASSLDRVPTGELF

j_gene: TRBJ2-1
v_gene: TRBV29-1
CDR3aa: SVEGRDRSWEQF

j_gene: TRBJ2-7
v_gene: TRBV13
CDR3aa: ASSGLTSGGPYEQY

j_gene: TRBJ2-1
v_gene: TRBV2
CDR3aa: AGRGTGVGEQF

j_gene: TRBJ1-4
v_gene: TRBV7-9
CDR3aa: ASSHSGTNEKLF

j_gene: TRBJ2-7
v_gene: TRBV5-6
CDR3aa: ASSLVGALGTEQY

j_gene: TRBJ2-7
v_gene: TRBV7-9
CDR3aa: ASSSLYEQY

j_gene: TRBJ2-1
v_gene: TRBV14
CDR3aa: ASFRTSSYSDNEQF

j_gene: TRBJ2-5
v_gene: TRBV25-1
CDR3aa: ASSESGGTQY

j_gene: TRBJ1-5
v_gene: TRBV9
CDR3aa: ASSGGVNQPQH

j_gene: TRBJ2-5
v_gene: TRBV7-2
CDR3aa: ASSLAAGGSETQY

j_gene: TRBJ2-6
v_gene: TRBV27
CDR3aa: ASSSQGFSGANVLT

j_gene: TRBJ1-4
v_gene: TRBV10-2
CDR3aa: ASSDLSVDEKLF

j_gene: TRBJ2-7
v_gene: TRBV18
CDR3aa: ASSPSFGEGDEQY

j_gene: TRBJ2-3
v_gene: TRBV9
CDR3aa: ASSPHMKSFTDTQY

j_gene: TRBJ1-1
v_gene: TRBV2
CDR3aa: AGAPGNTEAF

j_gene: TRBJ2-7
v_gene: TRBV27
CDR3aa: ASSLLGIDEQY

j_gene: TRBJ1-1
v_gene: TRBV30
CDR3aa: AWSMDPGNTEAF

j_gene: TRBJ2-1
v_gene: TRBV27
CDR3aa: ASMRTGGNNEQF

j_gene: TRBJ2-3
v_gene: TRBV5-6
CDR3aa: ASSLSTTRQY

j_gene: TRBJ2-7
v_gene: TRBV5-8
CDR3aa: ASSSEVPYEQY

j_gene: TRBJ2-6
v_gene: TRBV12-5
CDR3aa: ASGLGDSGANVLT

j_gene: TRBJ1-6
v_gene: TRBV30
CDR3aa: AKDAPRVGNSPLH

j_gene: TRBJ2-5
v_gene: TRBV9
CDR3aa: ASSAFGGAQETQY

j_gene: TRBJ2-7
v_gene: TRBV2
CDR3aa: ASRTMGEQY

j_gene: TRBJ2-7
v_gene: TRBV6-5
CDR3aa: ASSVAGTTPYEQY

j_gene: TRBJ2-7
v_gene: TRBV9
CDR3aa: ASSPEGGTYEQY

j_gene: TRBJ1-4
v_gene: TRBV30
CDR3aa: AWSSSNEKLF

j_gene: TRBJ2-4
v_gene: TRBV4-1
CDR3aa: ASSQSQVAKNIQY

j_gene: TRBJ2-1
v_gene: TRBV20-1
CDR3aa: SSIHEQF

j_gene: TRBJ2-7
v_gene: TRBV13
CDR3aa: ASSLGGSSYEQY

j_gene: TRBJ2-1
v_gene: TRBV5-1
CDR3aa: ASSLTGSSYNEQF

j_gene: TRBJ2-1
v_gene: TRBV19
CDR3aa: ASSLSGVAEQF

j_gene: TRBJ1-2
v_gene: TRBV27
CDR3aa: ASSPLGSRDYGYT

j_gene: TRBJ2-7
v_gene: TRBV6-1
CDR3aa: ASSESGASYEQY

j_gene: TRBJ2-7
v_gene: TRBV6-5
CDR3aa: ASSYGESDEQY

j_gene: TRBJ2-7
v_gene: TRBV5-1
CDR3aa: ASRTDRGPAYEQY

j_gene: TRBJ2-7
v_gene: TRBV6-5
CDR3aa: ASSYSGLPPYEQY

j_gene: TRBJ1-4
v_gene: TRBV11-2
CDR3aa: ASSFRGATNEKLF

j_gene: TRBJ2-6
v_gene: TRBV28
CDR3aa: ASSENLKGAGANVLT

j_gene: TRBJ1-1
v_gene: TRBV25-1
CDR3aa: ASRTPPEGRPANTEAF

j_gene: TRBJ2-1
v_gene: TRBV5-1
CDR3aa: ASSLGTSGSYNEQF

j_gene: TRBJ1-2
v_gene: TRBV7-9
CDR3aa: ASSQDGTGNFYGYT

j_gene: TRBJ2-3
v_gene: TRBV7-9
CDR3aa: ASSRPNAELTDTQY

j_gene: TRBJ2-1
v_gene: TRBV7-9
CDR3aa: ASSPEGFNEQF

j_gene: TRBJ2-7
v_gene: TRBV4-1
CDR3aa: ASSHIFSYEQY